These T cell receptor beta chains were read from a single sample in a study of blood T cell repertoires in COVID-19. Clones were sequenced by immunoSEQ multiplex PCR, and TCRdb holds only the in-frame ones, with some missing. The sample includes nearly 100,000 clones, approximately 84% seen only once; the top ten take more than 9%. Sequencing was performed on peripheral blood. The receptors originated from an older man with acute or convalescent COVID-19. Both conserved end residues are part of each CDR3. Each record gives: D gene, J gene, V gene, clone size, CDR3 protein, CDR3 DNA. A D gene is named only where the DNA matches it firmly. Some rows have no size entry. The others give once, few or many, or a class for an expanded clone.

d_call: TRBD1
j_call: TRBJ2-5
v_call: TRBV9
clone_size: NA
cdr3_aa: CASSVGTGAYQETQYF
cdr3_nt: TGTGCCAGCAGCGTAGGGACAGGGGCGTACCAAGAGACCCAGTACTTC

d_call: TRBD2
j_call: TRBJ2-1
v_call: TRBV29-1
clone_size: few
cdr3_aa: CSVDVFGLATWGEQFF
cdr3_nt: TGCAGCGTTGATGTTTTCGGACTAGCCACCTGGGGTGAGCAGTTCTTC

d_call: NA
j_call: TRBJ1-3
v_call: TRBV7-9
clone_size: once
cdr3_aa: CASRPLEGAGNTIYF
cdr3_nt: TGTGCCAGCAGACCCCTTGAGGGCGCGGGAAACACCATATATTTT

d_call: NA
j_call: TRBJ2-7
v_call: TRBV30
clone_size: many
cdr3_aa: CAWSVQGGEQYF
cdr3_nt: TGTGCCTGGAGTGTACAGGGTGGCGAGCAGTACTTC

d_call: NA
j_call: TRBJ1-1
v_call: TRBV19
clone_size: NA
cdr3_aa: CASRPTVNTEAFF
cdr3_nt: TGTGCCAGTAGACCGACAGTTAACACTGAAGCTTTCTTT

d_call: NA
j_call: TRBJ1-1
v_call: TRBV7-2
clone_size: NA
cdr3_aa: CASSLAGTSMNTEAFF
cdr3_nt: TGTGCCAGCAGCTTAGCTGGGACAAGCATGAACACTGAAGCTTTCTTT

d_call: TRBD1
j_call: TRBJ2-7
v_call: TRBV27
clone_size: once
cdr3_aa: CASSLGVRGRSEQYF
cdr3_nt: TGTGCCAGCAGTTTAGGAGTCAGGGGGCGATCCGAGCAGTACTTC

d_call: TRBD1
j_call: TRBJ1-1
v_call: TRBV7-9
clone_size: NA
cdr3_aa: CASSLAGQREAFF
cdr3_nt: TGTGCCAGCAGCTTAGCGGGACAGAGAGAAGCTTTCTTT

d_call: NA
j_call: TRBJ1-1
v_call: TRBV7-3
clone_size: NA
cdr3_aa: CASSSGFVTAMNTEAFF
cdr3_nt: TGTGCCAGCAGCTCCGGGTTCGTGACAGCCATGAACACTGAAGCTTTCTTT

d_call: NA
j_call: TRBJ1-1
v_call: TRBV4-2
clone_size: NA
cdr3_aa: CASSQDSGDTEAFF
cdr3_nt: TGTGCCAGCAGCCAAGATTCGGGGGACACTGAAGCTTTCTTT

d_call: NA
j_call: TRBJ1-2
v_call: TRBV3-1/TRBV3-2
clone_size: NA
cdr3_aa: CASSQERTVGYTF
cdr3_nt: TGTGCCAGCAGCCAAGAAAGGACAGTTGGCTACACCTTC

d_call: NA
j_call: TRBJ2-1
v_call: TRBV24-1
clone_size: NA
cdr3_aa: CATSDTSESSYNEQFF
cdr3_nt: TGTGCCACCAGTGATACGAGCGAGAGCTCCTACAATGAGCAGTTCTTC

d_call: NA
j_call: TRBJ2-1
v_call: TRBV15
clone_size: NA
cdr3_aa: CATSRDSIGGGVAYNEQFF
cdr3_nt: TGTGCCACCAGCAGAGATTCCATTGGGGGAGGTGTCGCCTACAATGAGCAGTTCTTC

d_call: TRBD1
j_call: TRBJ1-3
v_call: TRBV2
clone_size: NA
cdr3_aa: CASSVRDSGNTIYF
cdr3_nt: TGTGCCAGCAGTGTGAGGGACAGTGGAAACACCATATATTTT

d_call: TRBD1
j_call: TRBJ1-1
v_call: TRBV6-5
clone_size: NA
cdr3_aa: CASSMDRGTEAFF
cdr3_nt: TGTGCCAGCAGTATGGACAGGGGGACTGAAGCTTTCTTT

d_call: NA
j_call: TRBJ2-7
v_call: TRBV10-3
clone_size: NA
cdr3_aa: CAIRPTGSSYEQYF
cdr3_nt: TGTGCCATCAGACCGACAGGTTCGTCCTACGAGCAGTACTTC

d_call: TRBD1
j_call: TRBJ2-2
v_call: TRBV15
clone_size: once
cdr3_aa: CATSRASGTGGRTGELFF
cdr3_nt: TGTGCCACCAGCAGAGCCTCCGGGACAGGGGGCCGGACCGGGGAGCTGTTTTTT

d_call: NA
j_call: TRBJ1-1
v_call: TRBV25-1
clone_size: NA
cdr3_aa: CASSESGVSNTEAFF
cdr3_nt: TGTGCCAGCAGTGAAAGCGGGGTTTCGAACACTGAAGCTTTCTTT

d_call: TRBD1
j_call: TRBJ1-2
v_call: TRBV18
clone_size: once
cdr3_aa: CASSLDRGNYGYTF
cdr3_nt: TGTGCCAGCTCACTAGACAGGGGGAACTATGGCTACACCTTC

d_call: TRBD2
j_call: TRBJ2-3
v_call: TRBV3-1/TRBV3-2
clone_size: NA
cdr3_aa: CASSREGLDTQYF
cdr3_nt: TGTGCCAGCAGCCGGGAGGGCCTAGATACGCAGTATTTT

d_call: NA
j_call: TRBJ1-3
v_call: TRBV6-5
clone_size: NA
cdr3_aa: CASQSSGYSGNTIYF
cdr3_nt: TGTGCCAGCCAGAGCTCAGGTTACTCTGGAAACACCATATATTTT

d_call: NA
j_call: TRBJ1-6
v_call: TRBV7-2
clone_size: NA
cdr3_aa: CASTPQGRTYNSPLHF
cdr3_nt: TGTGCCAGCACCCCCCAGGGTAGGACCTATAATTCACCCCTCCACTTT

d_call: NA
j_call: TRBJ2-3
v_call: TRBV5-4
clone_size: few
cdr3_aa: CASSLRGSDTQYF
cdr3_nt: TGTGCCAGCAGCCTGCGGGGTTCAGATACGCAGTATTTT

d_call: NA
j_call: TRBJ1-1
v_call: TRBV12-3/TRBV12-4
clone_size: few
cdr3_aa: CASSLTWGQAFF
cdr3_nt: TGTGCCAGCAGTCTCACGTGGGGGCAGGCTTTCTTT

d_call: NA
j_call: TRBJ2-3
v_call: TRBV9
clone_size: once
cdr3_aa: CASSVQSDTQYF
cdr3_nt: TGTGCCAGCAGCGTGCAGTCGGATACGCAGTATTTT

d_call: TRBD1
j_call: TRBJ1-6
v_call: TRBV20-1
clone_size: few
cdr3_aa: CSASQPGQYNSPLHF
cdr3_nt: TGCAGTGCTAGTCAACCGGGACAGTACAATTCACCCCTCCACTTT

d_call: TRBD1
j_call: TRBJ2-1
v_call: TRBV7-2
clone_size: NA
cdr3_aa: CASRNWTGSYNEQFF
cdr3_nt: TGTGCCAGCAGGAACTGGACAGGCTCCTACAATGAGCAGTTCTTC

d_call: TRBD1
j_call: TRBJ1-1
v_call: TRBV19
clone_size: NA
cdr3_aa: CASSITGTGKREAFF
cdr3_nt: TGTGCCAGTAGTATAACAGGGACAGGAAAGAGAGAGGCTTTCTTT

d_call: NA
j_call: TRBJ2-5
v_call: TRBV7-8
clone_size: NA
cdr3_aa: CASSLADSVGRETQYF
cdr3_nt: TGTGCCAGCAGCTTAGCCGACAGTGTCGGAAGGGAGACCCAGTACTTC

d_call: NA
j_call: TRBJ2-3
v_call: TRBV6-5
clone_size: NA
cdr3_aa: CAVGVGTDTQYF
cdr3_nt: TGTGCCGTCGGGGTGGGCACAGATACGCAGTATTTT

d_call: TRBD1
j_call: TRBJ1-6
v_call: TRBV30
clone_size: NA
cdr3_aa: CAWSPRGQVGNSPLHF
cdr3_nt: TGTGCCTGGAGTCCCCGCGGACAGGTTGGGAATTCACCCCTCCACTTT

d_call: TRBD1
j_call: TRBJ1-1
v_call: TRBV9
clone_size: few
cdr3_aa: CASSNRDRADTEAFF
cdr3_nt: TGTGCCAGCAGCAACCGGGACAGGGCGGACACTGAAGCTTTCTTT

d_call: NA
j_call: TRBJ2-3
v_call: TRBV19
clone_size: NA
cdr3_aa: CASRNRSGTDTQYF
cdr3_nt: TGTGCCAGTAGAAACAGGTCCGGCACAGATACGCAGTATTTT

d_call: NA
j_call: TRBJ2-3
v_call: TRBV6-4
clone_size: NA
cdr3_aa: CASSDTSTDTQYF
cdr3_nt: TGTGCCAGCAGTGACACTAGCACAGATACGCAGTATTTT

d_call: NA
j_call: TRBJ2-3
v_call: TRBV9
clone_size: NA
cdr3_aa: CASSVQWQTDTQYF
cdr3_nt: TGTGCCAGCAGCGTACAGTGGCAGACAGATACGCAGTATTTT

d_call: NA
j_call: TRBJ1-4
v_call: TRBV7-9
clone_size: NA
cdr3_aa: CASSLYRNNEKLFF
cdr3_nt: TGTGCCAGCAGCCTCTACAGGAATAATGAAAAACTGTTTTTT

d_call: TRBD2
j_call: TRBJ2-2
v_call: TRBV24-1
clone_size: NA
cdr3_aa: CATSGGGFSGKAKIIANTGELFF
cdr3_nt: TGTGCCACCAGTGGTGGGGGGTTTAGCGGGAAAGCCAAAATAATCGCGAACACCGGGGAGCTGTTTTTT

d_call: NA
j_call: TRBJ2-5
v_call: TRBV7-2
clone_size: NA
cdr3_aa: CASSSLTRQVGETQYF
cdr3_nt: TGTGCCAGCAGCTCATTGACTAGACAAGTGGGAGAGACCCAGTACTTC

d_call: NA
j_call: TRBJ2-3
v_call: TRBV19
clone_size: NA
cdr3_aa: CASSIALTDTQYF
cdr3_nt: TGTGCCAGTAGTATAGCCCTCACAGATACGCAGTATTTT

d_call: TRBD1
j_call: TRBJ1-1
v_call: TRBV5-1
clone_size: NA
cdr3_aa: CASSRPRGRTNTEAFF
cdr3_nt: TGCGCCAGCAGCAGGCCCAGGGGGCGAACGAACACTGAAGCTTTCTTT

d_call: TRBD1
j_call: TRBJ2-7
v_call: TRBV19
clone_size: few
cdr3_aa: CASSINRGANEQYF
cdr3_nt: TGTGCCAGTAGTATCAACAGGGGAGCGAACGAGCAGTACTTC

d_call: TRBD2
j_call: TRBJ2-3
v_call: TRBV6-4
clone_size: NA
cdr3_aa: CASSDSRLAGTDTQYF
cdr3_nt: TGTGCCAGCAGTGACTCCAGGCTAGCGGGAACAGATACGCAGTATTTT

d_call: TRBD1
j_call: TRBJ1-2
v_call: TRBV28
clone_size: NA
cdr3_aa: CASSFGDRTNYGYTF
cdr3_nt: TGTGCCAGCAGTTTTGGGGACAGAACTAACTATGGCTACACCTTC

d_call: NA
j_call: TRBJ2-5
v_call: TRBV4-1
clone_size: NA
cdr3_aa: CASFSGDSQETQYF
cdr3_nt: TGCGCCAGCTTTTCGGGGGACTCCCAAGAGACCCAGTACTTC

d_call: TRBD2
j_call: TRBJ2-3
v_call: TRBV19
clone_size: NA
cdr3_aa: CASSSPLAADTQYF
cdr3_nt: TGTGCCAGTAGTAGTCCCCTAGCGGCAGATACGCAGTATTTT

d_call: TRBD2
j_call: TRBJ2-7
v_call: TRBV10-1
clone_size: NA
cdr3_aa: CAILIPGTSGTRETYEQYF
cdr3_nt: TGCGCCATCCTGATTCCCGGGACTAGCGGGACTAGAGAAACTTACGAGCAGTACTTC

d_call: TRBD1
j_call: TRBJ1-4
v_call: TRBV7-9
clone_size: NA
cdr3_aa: CASSRPGGNEKLFF
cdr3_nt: TGTGCCAGCAGCCGACCAGGGGGAAATGAAAAACTGTTTTTT

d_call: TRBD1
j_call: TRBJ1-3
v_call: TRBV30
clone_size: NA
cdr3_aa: CAWSVLRDRVAGNTIYF
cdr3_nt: TGTGCCTGGAGTGTACTGAGGGACAGGGTGGCCGGAAACACCATATATTTT

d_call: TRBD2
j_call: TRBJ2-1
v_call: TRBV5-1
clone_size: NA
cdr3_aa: CASEKGTSGRASYNEQFF
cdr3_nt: TGCGCCAGCGAGAAGGGGACTAGCGGGAGGGCCTCCTACAATGAGCAGTTCTTC

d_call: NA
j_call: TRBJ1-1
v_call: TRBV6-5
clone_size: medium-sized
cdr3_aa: CATPSNTEAFF
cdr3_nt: TGTGCCACTCCCAGTAACACTGAAGCTTTCTTT

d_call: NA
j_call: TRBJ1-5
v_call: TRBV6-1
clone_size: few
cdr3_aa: CASSDYYRENQPQHF
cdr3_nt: TGTGCCAGCAGTGATTATTACAGGGAAAATCAGCCCCAGCATTTT

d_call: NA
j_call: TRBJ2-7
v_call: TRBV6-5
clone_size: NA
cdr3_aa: CASSYSGTPSGNEQYF
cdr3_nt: TGTGCCAGCAGTTACTCCGGGACTCCTTCGGGGAACGAGCAGTACTTC

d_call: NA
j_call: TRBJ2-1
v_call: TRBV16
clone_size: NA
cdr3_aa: CASNKDRDNEQFF
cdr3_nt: TGTGCCAGCAATAAGGACAGAGACAATGAGCAGTTCTTC